Shown below are 32 T cell receptor beta chains from a single sample sequenced in a study of blood T cell repertoires in COVID-19. The protocol was immunoSEQ multiplex PCR, while the TCRdb copy is restricted to in-frame clones and leaves out a portion. The data show about 87,000 clones, 80% seen once. The sequencing sample was made of peripheral blood. The receptors derive from a woman aged 80 or over with active or convalescent COVID-19.

The V gene is TRBV11-3, the J gene TRBJ1-2; tentatively, D is TRBD1 (6 bases). This CDR3 has 12 residues. V shed 5 bases and J shed 2 bases, with 6 bases lying between them. Germline CDR1 and CDR2: SGHNT and YENEEA. The CDR3 here is CASSGQNYGYTF. As DNA, the CDR3 is TGTGCCAGCAGCGGACAGAACTATGGCTACACCTTC.

J is TRBJ1-1 and V is TRBV27, with TRBD1 matching 10 bases. Germline loops: CDR1 MNHEY, CDR2 SMNVEV (reference sequence). The CDR3 length is 15 residues. Trimming at V came to 5 bases and at J to 0 bases, leaving 3 bases not matched to a gene. CDR3 residues: CASSKGTGVNTEAFF. For the CDR3, the DNA is TGTGCCAGCAGTAAGGGGACAGGGGTGAACACTGAAGCTTTCTTT.

The chain carries TRBV19 and TRBJ1-2, with 8 bases identical to TRBD1. The CDR3 loop spans 14 amino acids. J was trimmed by 4 bases and V by 7 bases; bases with no gene match: 8. Germline V gene lookup returns CDR1 LNHDA and CDR2 SQIVND (reference sequence). Written as DNA, the CDR3 is TGTGCCAGTACCCCGGGACAGGCTACCTATGGCTACACCTTC. This gives the protein CASTPGQATYGYTF.

This chain connects TRBV19 to TRBJ1-5; no clear D gene. CDR3 length: 14 amino acids. V gave up 3 bases and J gave up 6 bases, with 12 bases separating them. Germline lookup yields CDR1 LNHDA and CDR2 SQIVND (reference sequence). The CDR3 region is CASSITTGGQPQHF. The DNA of the CDR3 is TGTGCCAGTAGTATCACCACCGGAGGTCAGCCCCAGCATTTT.

The rearrangement joins TRBV5-4 to TRBJ2-4, with a possible D match to TRBD2 (5 bases). Trimming stripped 0 bases from V and 0 bases from J, with 7 bases between. Germline V CDR1 and CDR2: SGHNT, YYREEE (reference sequence). The CDR3 covers 15 residues. The CDR3 loop reads CASSLEGLAKNIQYF. In DNA, the CDR3 is TGTGCCAGCAGCTTGGAAGGACTAGCCAAAAACATTCAGTACTTC.

The chain uses TRBV4-3 and TRBJ2-3; 9 bases map to TRBD2. The junction had 2 bases not matched to a gene; V was cut back by 4 bases and J by 0 bases. This CDR3 spans 15 amino acids. The germline CDR1 and CDR2 sequences are LGHNA and YSLEER. CDR3 in amino acids: CASSRSGGSTDTQYF. As DNA, the CDR3 is TGCGCCAGCAGCCGTAGCGGGGGAAGCACAGATACGCAGTATTTT.

This clone was detected once. This chain uses TRBV28 with TRBJ2-5, with D tentatively TRBD1 (6 bases). V lost 4 bases, J lost 3 bases, and 18 bases lay in between. This CDR3 region has 16 residues. CDR1 is MDHEN, CDR2 SYDVKM, per germline. CDR3 nucleotide sequence: TGTGCCAGCAGTTCCCCCACAGGGAACAGGGAAGAGACCCAGTACTTC. Protein sequence: CASSSPTGNREETQYF.

This chain uses TRBV6-4 with TRBJ2-6; D call uncertain. Deletions cut 2 bases from V and 0 bases from J, with 8 bases between. The CDR3 runs 16 residues. Germline CDR1 is MRHNA and CDR2 is SNTAGT. This CDR3 reads CASSDGHHSGANVLTF. CDR3 nucleotides: TGTGCCAGCAGTGACGGGCACCACTCTGGGGCCAACGTCCTGACTTTC.

The V call is TRBV25-1, the J call TRBJ2-7; 9 nucleotides agree with TRBD1. CDR1 and CDR2 from the germline V gene are MGHDK and SYGVNS. The V segment lost 6 bases and the J segment 3 bases; nucleotides outside the gene matches: 3. The CDR3 spans 13 residues. CDR3 amino acids: CASRKTGGYEQYF. CDR3 in DNA: TGTGCCAGCAGGAAGACAGGGGGCTACGAGCAGTACTTC.

The genes are TRBV15 and TRBJ1-6; the D is unclear. The germline CDR1 and CDR2 sequences are LNHNV and YYDKDF (reference sequence). The length of the CDR3 is 13 residues. V shed 8 bases and J shed 7 bases, with 12 bases lying between them. For the CDR3, the DNA is TGTGCCACCTCTGTGACGGGGAATTCACCCCTCCACTTT. This sequence encodes CATSVTGNSPLHF.

The chain joins TRBV7-8 to TRBJ1-5; TRBD1 matches at 9 bases. Germline values: CDR1 SGHVS, CDR2 FQNEAQ. The CDR3 is made up of 17 amino acids. The ends lost 1 base at V and 4 bases at J; junction bases unmatched: 8. CDR3 bases: TGTGCCAGCAGCTTAGGGACAGGGGAGTACGGTAATCAGCCCCAGCATTTT. It yields the protein CASSLGTGEYGNQPQHF.

The table lists this clone with a count of one. The V gene is TRBV12-3 or TRBV12-4, the J gene TRBJ1-2; D gene unclear. Trimming left V 6 bases short and J 7 bases short, with 9 bases between. The CDR3 extends over 11 amino acids. The DNA of the CDR3 is TGTGCCAGCAGCCCCTATGGTGGCTACACCTTC. It yields the protein CASSPYGGYTF.

The chain carries TRBV7-2 and TRBJ2-3, with TRBD1 identical over 8 bases. With 5 bases clipped from V and 6 bases from J, the junction kept 10 bases outside the gene matches. Germline V gives CDR1 SGHTA, CDR2 FQGNSA. The CDR3 length is 15 residues. DNA of the CDR3: TGTGCCAGCAGCACCGGACAGGGAGGAGCCGATACGCAGTATTTT. Its translation is CASSTGQGGADTQYF. Full variable domain (missing parts from reference TRBV7-2 and TRBJ2-3): GAGVSQSPSNKVTEKGKDVELRCDPISGHTALYWYRQSLGQGLEFLIYFQGNSAPDKSGLPSDRFSAERTGGSVSTLTIQRTQQEDSAVYLCASSTGQGGADTQYFGPGTRLTVL.

V and J are TRBV10-2 and TRBJ2-5; 11 bases agree with TRBD2. The CDR3 loop spans 16 amino acids. The junction had 10 bases not matched to a gene; V was cut back by 4 bases and J by 6 bases. Germline V gives CDR1 WSHSY, CDR2 SAAADI. This chain's CDR3 is CASSVLAGGPVKTQYF. In DNA, the CDR3 is TGCGCCAGCAGTGTCCTAGCGGGGGGCCCGGTGAAGACCCAGTACTTC.

This sequence joins TRBV2 and TRBJ2-1, with D perhaps matching TRBD1 (6 bases). This CDR3 is built from 13 residues. V was trimmed by 5 bases and J by 12 bases, leaving 17 bases between them. Germline lookup yields CDR1 SNHLY and CDR2 FYNNEI. CDR3 amino acids: CASSPRGLRGQFF. In nucleotides, the CDR3 is TGTGCCAGCAGTCCCCGGGGCCTCAGGGGGCAGTTCTTC. The whole variable domain, remainder taken from reference TRBV2 and TRBJ2-1, is EPEVTQTPSHQVTQMGQEVILRCVPISNHLYFYWYRQILGQKVEFLVSFYNNEISEKSEIFDDQFSVERPDGSNFTLKIRSTKLEDSAMYFCASSPRGLRGQFFGPGTRLTVL.

The genes are TRBV4-1 and TRBJ1-5, with D maybe TRBD1 (5 bases). This CDR3 region has 14 residues. Between the trimmed V and J ends, which lost 1 base and 7 bases, there was a span of 11 bases. Germline CDR1 reads MGHRA; CDR2 reads YSYEKL. The chain's CDR3 is CASSQVRGGQPQHF. The CDR3, as DNA: TGCGCCAGCAGCCAAGTTAGGGGTGGACAGCCCCAGCATTTT.

This chain connects TRBV19 to TRBJ1-1; D is undetermined. The CDR3 extends over 13 amino acids. With 3 bases removed from V and 1 base from J, the gap between germline ends came to 6 bases. In germline, CDR1 is LNHDA, CDR2 SQIVND (reference sequence). CDR3 sequence (DNA): TGTGCCAGTAGTATGGTCGGGAACACTGAAGCTTTCTTT. Amino acid sequence: CASSMVGNTEAFF.

The rearrangement uses TRBV7-9 and TRBJ1-2, with D possibly being TRBD1 (5 bases). The CDR3 sequence is 16 residues long. CDR1 is SEHNR and CDR2 is FQNEAQ in the germline V gene (reference sequence). V lost 5 bases, J lost 2 bases, and 18 bases lay in between. Here the CDR3 DNA reads TGTGCCAGCAGCCCCGTGGGACTGAGTACGAACTATGGCTACACCTTC. The encoded protein is CASSPVGLSTNYGYTF.

V gene TRBV9 combines with J gene TRBJ2-1; 11 bases are shared with TRBD2. The V gene end was trimmed by 0 bases and the J gene end by 7 bases; junction bases not matched to a gene: 12. The CDR3 is 18 residues long. Germline V gene lookup returns CDR1 SGDLS and CDR2 YYNGEE. The CDR3 loop is CASSVDGVVAGGPNEQFF. In DNA, the CDR3 is TGTGCCAGCAGCGTAGATGGGGTCGTAGCGGGAGGGCCGAATGAGCAGTTCTTC.

The V and J genes are TRBV5-4 and TRBJ1-1; D is undetermined. With 0 bases removed from V and 4 bases from J, the gap between germline ends came to 16 bases. Germline lookup yields CDR1 SGHNT and CDR2 YYREEE (reference sequence). CDR3 size: 16 residues. The CDR3 coding sequence is TGTGCCAGCAGCTTGGATATTGACAAGTCGAGCACTGAAGCTTTCTTT. Translation: CASSLDIDKSSTEAFF. The variable domain in full, completed from reference TRBV5-4 and TRBJ1-1, reads ETGVTQSPTHLIKTRGQQVTLRCSSQSGHNTVSWYQQALGQGPQFIFQYYREEENGRGNFPPRFSGLQFPNYSSELNVNALELDDSALYLCASSLDIDKSSTEAFFGQGTRLTVV.

Only one count was recorded for this clone. The genes are TRBV29-1 and TRBJ2-7, with 9 bases lining up with TRBD1. Germline V gene sequence: CDR1 SQVTM, CDR2 ANQGSEA. The CDR3 has 13 residues. The J segment lost 3 bases and the V segment lost 6 bases, leaving 6 bases of the junction unmatched. As DNA, the CDR3 is TGCAGCGTGACCGGGACAGGGTTCTACGAGCAGTACTTC. It is translated as CSVTGTGFYEQYF.

There are a few counts of this clone. The chain links TRBV2 to TRBJ2-7; tentatively, D is TRBD1 (6 bases). Germline-derived CDR1 and CDR2 are SNHLY and FYNNEI. The V and J ends lost 2 bases and 0 bases respectively, with 8 bases between them. There are 14 residues in the CDR3. The CDR3 region is CASSEQGSSYEQYF. CDR3 nucleotide sequence: TGTGCCAGCAGTGAACAGGGGAGCTCCTACGAGCAGTACTTC.

This chain links TRBV7-9 with TRBJ2-1; D might be TRBD2 (6 bases). This CDR3 is 15 amino acids long. V gave up 6 bases and J gave up 4 bases, with 16 bases separating them. Germline V gene sequence: CDR1 SEHNR, CDR2 FQNEAQ (reference sequence). The CDR3 reads CASRKPGVSYNEQFF. Written as DNA, the CDR3 is TGTGCCAGCAGAAAACCGGGGGTTTCTTACAATGAGCAGTTCTTC.

The chain employs TRBV5-4 and TRBJ2-2; 11 bases agree with TRBD2. Looked up from germline, CDR1 is SGHNT and CDR2 is YYREEE (reference sequence). J gave up 1 base and V 4 bases, and 6 bases lay outside the gene matches. The CDR3 contains 17 residues. CDR3 in amino acids: CASSLGLAVGNTGELFF. The CDR3 bases are TGTGCCAGCAGCCTGGGACTAGCGGTAGGGAACACCGGGGAGCTGTTTTTT.

This rearrangement joins TRBV28 to TRBJ2-4, with a possible D match to TRBD1 (6 bases). Germline CDR1 reads MDHEN; CDR2 reads SYDVKM. The CDR3 consists of 13 residues. Trimming stripped 6 bases from V and 2 bases from J, with 8 bases between. The CDR3 sequence: CASRQGSKNIQYF. CDR3 coding DNA: TGTGCCAGCAGACAGGGATCCAAAAACATTCAGTACTTC.

In DNA form, the CDR3 reads TGTGCCAGTAGTTCTGGGGAAGGGAGGCCTGAGTTTGAGACCCAGTACTTC. Its translation: CASSSGEGRPEFETQYF. V usage is TRBV19 and J usage is TRBJ2-5; possible D gene TRBD2, 6 bases. The V and J ends lost 5 bases and 5 bases respectively, with 24 bases between them. This CDR3 region has 17 residues. Germline V gene lookup returns CDR1 LNHDA and CDR2 SQIVND (reference sequence).

This clone has a handful of counts. The chain uses TRBV6-2 or TRBV6-3 and TRBJ1-1; tentative D call: TRBD1 (6 bases). The CDR3 consists of 18 residues. Trimming left V 0 bases short and J 0 bases short, with 17 bases between. Germline V gene lookup returns CDR1 MNHEY and CDR2 SVGEGT. The CDR3 sequence is CASSYSTSGGPMNTEAFF. The CDR3 coding sequence is TGTGCCAGCAGTTACTCGACGTCGGGGGGCCCAATGAACACTGAAGCTTTCTTT.

The rearrangement links TRBV5-4 to TRBJ1-2; TRBD1 aligns across 9 bases. V lost 3 bases, J lost 6 bases, and 3 bases stayed unmatched. The CDR3 contains 13 residues. Germline loops: CDR1 SGHNT, CDR2 YYREEE (reference sequence). As DNA, the CDR3 is TGTGCCAGCAGCTGGACAGGGGTCCATGGCTACACCTTC. Encoded protein: CASSWTGVHGYTF.

V usage is TRBV19 and J usage is TRBJ1-5; a possible D gene is TRBD1 (6 bases). Germline CDR1 and CDR2: LNHDA and SQIVND (reference sequence). With 6 bases removed from V and 5 bases from J, the gap between germline ends came to 11 bases. The CDR3 sequence is 13 residues long. CDR3 in amino acids: CASRDSSDQPQHF. The CDR3 nucleotides read TGTGCCAGTAGGGACAGCTCAGATCAGCCCCAGCATTTT.

The chain couples TRBV7-2 to TRBJ2-2; 9 nucleotides agree with TRBD2. The V segment lost 0 bases and the J segment 0 bases; nucleotides outside the gene matches: 2. The CDR3 length is 17 residues. Germline-derived CDR1 and CDR2 are SGHTA and FQGNSA. The CDR3: CASSLAIAGANTGELFF. The CDR3 DNA follows: TGTGCCAGCAGCTTAGCCATAGCGGGGGCGAACACCGGGGAGCTGTTTTTT.

The gene calls are TRBV6-2 or TRBV6-3 and TRBJ2-5, with TRBD1 matching over 9 bases. The CDR3 extends over 16 amino acids. Germline CDR1 MNHEY, CDR2 SVGEGT. V gave up 0 bases and J gave up 1 base; unmatched junction bases: 3. The CDR3 DNA follows: TGTGCCAGCAGTTACTCGCCGGGACAGGGCCAAGAGACCCAGTACTTC. Encoded protein: CASSYSPGQGQETQYF.

The V and J genes are TRBV3-1 (or the pseudogene TRBV3-2) and TRBJ2-7; the match to TRBD2 covers 13 bases. V dropped 0 bases and J dropped 4; count of bases not matched to a gene: 6. Germline CDR1 and CDR2: LGHDT and YNNKEL (reference sequence). The CDR3 spans 17 residues. CDR3 sequence reads: CASSQDRLAGGLYEQYF. CDR3 DNA: TGTGCCAGCAGCCAAGACCGACTAGCGGGGGGCCTGTACGAGCAGTACTTC.